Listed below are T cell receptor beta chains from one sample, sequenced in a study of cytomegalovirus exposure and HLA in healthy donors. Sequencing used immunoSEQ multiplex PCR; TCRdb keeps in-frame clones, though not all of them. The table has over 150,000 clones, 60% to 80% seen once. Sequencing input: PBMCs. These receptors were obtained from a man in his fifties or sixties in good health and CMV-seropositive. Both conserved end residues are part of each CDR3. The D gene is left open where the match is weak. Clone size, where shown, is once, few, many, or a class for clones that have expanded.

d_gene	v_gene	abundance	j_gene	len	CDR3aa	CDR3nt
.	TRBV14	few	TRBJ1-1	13	CASSPGVNTEAFF	TGTGCCAGCAGCCCGGGAGTGAACACTGAAGCTTTCTTT
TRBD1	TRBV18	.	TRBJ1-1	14	CASSPGQGHTEAFF	TGTGCCAGCTCACCCGGACAGGGCCATACTGAAGCTTTCTTT
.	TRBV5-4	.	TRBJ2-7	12	CASSYRESEQYF	TGTGCCAGCAGCTACAGGGAGTCCGAGCAGTACTTC
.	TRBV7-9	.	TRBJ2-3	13	CASSPMGTDTQYF	TGTGCCAGCAGCCCTATGGGCACAGATACGCAGTATTTT
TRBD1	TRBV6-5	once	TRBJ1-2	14	CASSSPGQGSAYTF	TGTGCCAGCAGTTCACCGGGACAGGGCTCCGCCTACACCTTC
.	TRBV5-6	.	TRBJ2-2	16	CASSSWTVTNTGELFF	TGTGCCAGCAGCTCCTGGACAGTCACGAACACCGGGGAGCTGTTTTTT
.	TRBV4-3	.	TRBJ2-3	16	CASSPTGLAAGDTQYF	TGCGCCAGCAGCCCCACGGGACTCGCGGCGGGAGATACGCAGTATTTT
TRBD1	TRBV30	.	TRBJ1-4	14	CAWRLGGPNEKLFF	TGTGCCTGGAGGCTAGGGGGCCCTAATGAAAAACTGTTTTTT
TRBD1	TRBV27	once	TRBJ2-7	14	CASSLDRGLIEQYF	TGTGCCAGCAGTTTAGACAGGGGGCTAATCGAGCAGTACTTC
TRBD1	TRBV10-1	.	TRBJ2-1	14	CASSRTDRASEQFF	TGCGCCAGCAGTCGCACCGACAGGGCCTCCGAGCAGTTCTTC
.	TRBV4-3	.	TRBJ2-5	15	CASSQDVTSRETQYF	TGCGCCAGCAGCCAAGATGTTACGAGTCGAGAGACCCAGTACTTC
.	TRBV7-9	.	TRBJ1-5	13	CASSHRVNQPQHF	TGTGCCAGCAGCCACAGGGTAAATCAGCCCCAGCATTTT
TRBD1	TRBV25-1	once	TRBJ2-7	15	CASSEGQGTSYEQYF	TGTGCCAGCAGTGAAGGACAGGGAACATCCTACGAGCAGTACTTC
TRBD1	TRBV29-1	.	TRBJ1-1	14	CSVEHRQGSTEAFF	TGCAGCGTTGAACATAGACAGGGATCTACTGAAGCTTTCTTT
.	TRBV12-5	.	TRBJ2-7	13	CASGPSGSYEQYF	TGTGCTAGTGGTCCCTCAGGTTCCTACGAGCAGTACTTC
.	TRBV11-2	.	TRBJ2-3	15	CASSPLGRTLDTQYF	TGTGCCAGCAGCCCCCTGGGCAGGACTTTAGATACGCAGTATTTT
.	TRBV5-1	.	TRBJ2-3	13	CASSLAGTDTQYF	TGCGCCAGCAGCTTGGCGGGTACAGATACGCAGTATTTT
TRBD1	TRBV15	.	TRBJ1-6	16	CATSSGTVIYNSPLHF	TGTGCCACCAGCAGCGGGACAGTCATTTATAATTCACCCCTCCACTTT
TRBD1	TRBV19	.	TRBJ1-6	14	CASTRTGGNSPLHF	TGTGCCAGTACCCGGACAGGGGGGAATTCACCCCTCCACTTT
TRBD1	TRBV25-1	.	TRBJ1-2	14	CASSEHEQGYGYTF	TGTGCCAGCAGTGAACACGAACAGGGGTATGGCTACACCTTC
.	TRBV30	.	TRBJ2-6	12	CAWSGGANVLTF	TGTGCCTGGAGCGGTGGGGCCAACGTCCTGACTTTC
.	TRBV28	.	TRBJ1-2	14	CASRATEPRRGYTF	TGTGCCAGCAGGGCGACAGAACCCCGCCGGGGCTACACCTTC
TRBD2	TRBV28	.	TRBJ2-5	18	CASSPPGLAGSYQETQYF	TGTGCCAGCAGCCCACCGGGACTAGCGGGATCATACCAAGAGACCCAGTACTTC
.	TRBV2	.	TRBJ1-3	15	CASRDAGVSGNTIYF	TGTGCCAGCAGAGACGCAGGGGTCTCTGGAAACACCATATATTTT
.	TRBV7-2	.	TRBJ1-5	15	CASSLARGGGQPQHF	TGTGCCAGCAGCTTAGCGCGGGGAGGTGGTCAGCCCCAGCATTTT
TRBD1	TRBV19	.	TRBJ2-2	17	CASSMGQGIGNTGELFF	TGTGCCAGTAGTATGGGACAGGGAATTGGGAACACCGGGGAGCTGTTTTTT
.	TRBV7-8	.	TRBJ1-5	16	CASSLAPAGNNQPQHF	TGTGCCAGCAGCTTAGCGCCGGCAGGGAACAATCAGCCCCAGCATTTT
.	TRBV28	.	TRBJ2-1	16	CASRSSVGLPLSEQFF	TGTGCCAGCAGATCCTCCGTGGGGCTCCCCCTATCTGAGCAGTTCTTC
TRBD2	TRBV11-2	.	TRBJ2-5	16	CASSLSGVAGQETQYF	TGTGCCAGCAGCTTATCTGGGGTAGCGGGGCAAGAGACCCAGTACTTC
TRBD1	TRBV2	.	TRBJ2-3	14	CASDRAASTDTQYF	TGTGCCAGCGACAGGGCCGCTAGCACAGATACGCAGTATTTT
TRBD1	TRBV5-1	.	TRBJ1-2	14	CASSNRDRAGGYTF	TGCGCCAGCAGCAATAGGGACAGGGCCGGCGGCTACACCTTC
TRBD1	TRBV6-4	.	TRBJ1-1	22	CASSDLNRHGQGTEELNTEAFF	TGTGCCAGCAGTGACCTAAACCGTCATGGACAGGGGACAGAAGAGTTGAACACTGAAGCTTTCTTT
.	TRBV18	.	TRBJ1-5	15	CASSQWSQGGQPQHF	TGTGCCAGCTCACAATGGTCGCAGGGAGGTCAGCCCCAGCATTTT
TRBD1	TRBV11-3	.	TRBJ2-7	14	CASSSAGQGDEQYF	TGTGCCAGCAGCTCGGCGGGACAGGGGGACGAGCAGTACTTC
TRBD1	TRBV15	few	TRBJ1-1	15	CATSREKGANTEAFF	TGTGCCACCAGCAGAGAGAAGGGGGCGAACACTGAAGCTTTCTTT
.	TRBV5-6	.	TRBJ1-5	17	CASSLGRRGGSNQPQHF	TGTGCCAGCAGCTTGGGGAGGAGGGGCGGAAGCAATCAGCCCCAGCATTTT
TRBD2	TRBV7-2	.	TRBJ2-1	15	CASSAPSGGANEQFF	TGTGCCAGCAGCGCCCCTAGCGGGGGGGCGAATGAGCAGTTCTTC
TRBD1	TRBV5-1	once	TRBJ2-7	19	CASSLPRDRGTGDPYEQYF	TGCGCCAGCAGCTTACCTCGGGACAGGGGGACGGGGGACCCGTACGAGCAGTACTTC
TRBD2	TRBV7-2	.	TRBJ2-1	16	CASSLELAGGHNEQFF	TGTGCCAGCAGCTTAGAACTAGCGGGGGGGCACAATGAGCAGTTCTTC
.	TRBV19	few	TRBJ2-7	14	CASSTTGDSYEQYF	TGTGCCAGTAGTACTACAGGTGACTCCTACGAGCAGTACTTC
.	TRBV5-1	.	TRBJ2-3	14	CASSSGQRTDTQYF	TGCGCCAGCAGCTCGGGACAACGCACAGATACGCAGTATTTT
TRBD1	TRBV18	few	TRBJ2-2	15	CASSQGQGNTGELFF	TGTGCCAGCTCCCAGGGACAGGGGAACACCGGGGAGCTGTTTTTT
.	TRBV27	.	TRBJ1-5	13	CASSFVRNQPQHF	TGTGCCAGCAGTTTCGTCAGAAATCAGCCCCAGCATTTT
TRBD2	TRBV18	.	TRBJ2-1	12	CASSPQERGQFF	TGTGCCAGCTCACCACAGGAGCGGGGGCAGTTCTTC
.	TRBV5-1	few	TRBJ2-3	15	CASSTGTALTDTQYF	TGCGCCAGCAGCACAGGGACGGCCCTCACAGATACGCAGTATTTT
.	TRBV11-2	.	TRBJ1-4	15	CASSSSLGRNEKLFF	TGTGCCAGCAGCTCCTCGTTGGGCAGGAATGAAAAACTGTTTTTT
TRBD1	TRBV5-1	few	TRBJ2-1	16	CASSLEAGGSYNEQFF	TGCGCCAGCAGCTTGGAGGCAGGGGGCTCCTACAATGAGCAGTTCTTC
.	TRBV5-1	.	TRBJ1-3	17	CASNLSPPGLVGNTIYF	TGCGCCAGCAACTTGTCTCCCCCGGGACTGGTGGGAAACACCATATATTTT
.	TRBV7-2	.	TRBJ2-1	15	CASSLNGGSYNEQFF	TGTGCCAGCAGCTTAAACGGGGGCTCCTACAATGAGCAGTTCTTC
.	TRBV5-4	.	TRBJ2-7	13	CASSLFQAYEQYF	TGTGCCAGCAGCTTGTTTCAGGCCTACGAGCAGTACTTC
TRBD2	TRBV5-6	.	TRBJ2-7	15	CASSRLAGGTYEQYF	TGTGCCAGCAGCCGACTAGCGGGGGGGACCTACGAGCAGTACTTC
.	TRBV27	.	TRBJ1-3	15	CASSSPGLQGNTIYF	TGTGCCAGCAGTTCCCCGGGACTTCAAGGAAACACCATATATTTT
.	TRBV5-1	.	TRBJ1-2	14	CASSLALGLEGYTF	TGCGCCAGCAGCTTGGCCTTGGGGCTAGAAGGCTACACCTTC
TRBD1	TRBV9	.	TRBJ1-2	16	CASSPRKGAKSYGYTF	TGTGCCAGCAGCCCAAGAAAGGGGGCAAAGTCTTATGGCTACACCTTC
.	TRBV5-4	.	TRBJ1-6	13	CASSLPGNSPLHF	TGTGCCAGCAGCTTACCGGGGAATTCACCCCTCCACTTT